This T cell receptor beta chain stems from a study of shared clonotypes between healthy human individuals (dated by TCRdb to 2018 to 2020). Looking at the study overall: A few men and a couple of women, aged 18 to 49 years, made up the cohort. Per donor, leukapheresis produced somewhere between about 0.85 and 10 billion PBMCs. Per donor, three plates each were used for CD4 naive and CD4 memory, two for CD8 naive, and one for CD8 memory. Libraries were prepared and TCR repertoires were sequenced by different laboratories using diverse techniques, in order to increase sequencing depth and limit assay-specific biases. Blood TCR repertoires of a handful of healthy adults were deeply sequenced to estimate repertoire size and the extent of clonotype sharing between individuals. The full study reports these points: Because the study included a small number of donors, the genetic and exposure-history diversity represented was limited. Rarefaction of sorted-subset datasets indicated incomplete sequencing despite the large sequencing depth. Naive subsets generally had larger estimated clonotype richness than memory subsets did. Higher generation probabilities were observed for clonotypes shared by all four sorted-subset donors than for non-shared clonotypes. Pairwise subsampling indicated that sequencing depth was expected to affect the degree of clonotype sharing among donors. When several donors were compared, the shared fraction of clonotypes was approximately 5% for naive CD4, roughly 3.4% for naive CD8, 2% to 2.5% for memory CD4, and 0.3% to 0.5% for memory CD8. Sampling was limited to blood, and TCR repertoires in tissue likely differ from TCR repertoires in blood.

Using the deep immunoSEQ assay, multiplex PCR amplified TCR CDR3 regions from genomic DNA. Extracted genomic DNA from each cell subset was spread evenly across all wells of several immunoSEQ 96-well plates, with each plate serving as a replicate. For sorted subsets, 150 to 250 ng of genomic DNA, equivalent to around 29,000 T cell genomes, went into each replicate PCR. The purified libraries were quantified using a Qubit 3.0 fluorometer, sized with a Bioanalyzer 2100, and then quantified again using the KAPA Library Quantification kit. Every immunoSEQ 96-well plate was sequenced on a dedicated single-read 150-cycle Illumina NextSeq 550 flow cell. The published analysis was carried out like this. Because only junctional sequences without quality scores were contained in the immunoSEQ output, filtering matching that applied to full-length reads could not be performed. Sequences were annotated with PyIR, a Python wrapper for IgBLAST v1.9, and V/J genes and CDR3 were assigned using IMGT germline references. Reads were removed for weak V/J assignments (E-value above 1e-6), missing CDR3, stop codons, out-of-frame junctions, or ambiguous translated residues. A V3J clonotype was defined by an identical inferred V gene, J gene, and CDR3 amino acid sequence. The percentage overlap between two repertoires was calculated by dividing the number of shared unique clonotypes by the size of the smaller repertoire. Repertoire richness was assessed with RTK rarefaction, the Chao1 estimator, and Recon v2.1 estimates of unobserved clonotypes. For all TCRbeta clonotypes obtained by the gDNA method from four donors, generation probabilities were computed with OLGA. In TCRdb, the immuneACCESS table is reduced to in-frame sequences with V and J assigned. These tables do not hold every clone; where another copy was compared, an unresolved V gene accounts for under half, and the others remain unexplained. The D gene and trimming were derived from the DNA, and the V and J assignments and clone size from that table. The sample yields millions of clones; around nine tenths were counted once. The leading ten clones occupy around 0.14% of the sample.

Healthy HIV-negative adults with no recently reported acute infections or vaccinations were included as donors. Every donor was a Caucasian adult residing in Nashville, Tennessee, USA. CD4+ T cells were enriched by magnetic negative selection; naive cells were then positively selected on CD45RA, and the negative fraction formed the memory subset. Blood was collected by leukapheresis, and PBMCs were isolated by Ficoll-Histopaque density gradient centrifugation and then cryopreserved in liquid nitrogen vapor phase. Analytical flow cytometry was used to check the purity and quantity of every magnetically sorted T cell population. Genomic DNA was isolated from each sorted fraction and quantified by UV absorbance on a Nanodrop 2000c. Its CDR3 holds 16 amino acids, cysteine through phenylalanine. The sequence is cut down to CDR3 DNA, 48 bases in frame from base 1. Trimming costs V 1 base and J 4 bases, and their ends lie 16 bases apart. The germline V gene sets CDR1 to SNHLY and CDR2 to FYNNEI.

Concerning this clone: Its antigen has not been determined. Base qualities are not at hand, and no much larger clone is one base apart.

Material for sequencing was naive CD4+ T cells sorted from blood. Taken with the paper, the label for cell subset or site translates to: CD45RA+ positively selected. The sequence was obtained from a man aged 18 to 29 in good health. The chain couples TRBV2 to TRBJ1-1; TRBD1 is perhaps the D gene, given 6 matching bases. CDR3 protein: CASSEDRVEGFTEAFF. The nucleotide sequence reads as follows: TGTGCCAGCAGTGAAGACAGGGTGGAGGGTTTCACTGAAGCTTTCTTT.